The 6 T cell receptor beta chains in this list originate from one sample, sequenced in a study of T cells in Graves' hyperthyroidism and ophthalmopathy. There were TCR beta CDR3 regions amplified from RNA transcripts. HTBI primers were employed in a first-round RT-PCR of the TCR CDR3. TCRdb processed the multiplex PCR reads anew with MiXCR; each CDR3 protein has one entry. The sample lists nearly 750,000 distinct CDR3 sequences, around 40% occurring once. Sequencing was done on a sample of blood. The receptors come from a woman in her thirties or forties with Graves' hyperthyroidism.

This clonotype was observed a few times. The gene calls are TRBV6-7 and TRBJ1-5, with D perhaps matching TRBD1 (5 bases). TRBV6-7 is classed as an ORF, of uncertain function. V shed 9 bases and J shed 7 bases, with 10 bases lying between them. The CDR3 extends over 11 amino acids. The CDR3 region is CARRGSQPQHF. The DNA for the CDR3 is TGTGCCAGACGGGGGAGCCAGCCCCAGCATTTT.

This clonotype was counted only a few times. The rearrangement joins TRBV2 to TRBJ1-5; 9 nucleotides line up with TRBD1. V lost 5 bases and J lost 7; bases outside the gene matches: 9. Germline V gene sequence: CDR1 SNHLY, CDR2 FYNNEI. The CDR3 totals 15 residues. CDR3 amino acids: CASSKEQGAEQPQHF. Written as DNA, the CDR3 is TGTGCCAGCAGTAAAGAACAGGGGGCGGAACAGCCCCAGCATTTT.

The rearrangement uses TRBV10-3 and TRBJ1-1, with 11 bases matching TRBD1. Trimming took 4 bases from V and 5 from J; bases not matched to a gene: 6. Germline CDR1 reads ENHRY; CDR2 reads SYGVKD. The CDR3 totals 15 residues. The CDR3 region is CAISGWTGGWTEAFF. In DNA, the CDR3 is TGTGCCATCAGTGGGTGGACAGGGGGCTGGACTGAAGCTTTCTTT.

The genes are TRBV19 and TRBJ2-1; D remains unclear. The closer fit of TRBJ2-7 to the DNA end suggests the J call may be wrong. The CDR3 length is 16 residues. CDR1 is LNHDA, CDR2 SQIVND, per germline (reference sequence). CDR3 bases: TGTGCCAGTAGTATCACGGCCGGGCCAACCTACAATGAGCAGTACTTC. This encodes CASSITAGPTYNEQYF.

The sample holds many counts of this clonotype. The genes are TRBV10-3 and TRBJ1-2; D remains ambiguous. The CDR3 runs to 14 residues. Trimming shortened V by 8 bases and J by 1 base, and 14 bases separated the two germline ends. Germline-derived CDR1 and CDR2 are ENHRY and SYGVKD. The CDR3 region has the DNA TGTGCCATCTCCAGCGCCGAGGTTAACTATGGCTACACCTTC. As protein: CAISSAEVNYGYTF.

The sample holds a few counts of this clonotype. V usage is TRBV6-6 and J usage is TRBJ1-1; D may be TRBD1 (5 bases). Deletions cut 6 bases from V and 6 bases from J, with 11 bases between. The CDR3 length is 12 residues. Germline CDR1 MNHNY, CDR2 SVGAGI (reference sequence). CDR3 coding DNA: TGTGCCAGCAGCAGGGACGGGGCTGAAGCTTTCTTT. It yields the protein CASSRDGAEAFF.